This T cell receptor beta chain originates from a study of T cells after yellow fever vaccination. Whole-study findings and limits: The study noted that FACS-sorted repertoires could contain abundant clonotypes contaminating from the bulk population.

At least ten counts were recorded for this clonotype. TCRdb passed the 5' RACE reads through MiXCR, listing each CDR3 protein once. The sample shows 20,000 to 25,000 distinct CDR3 sequences, around 5% of them seen only once. The sequencing here drew on PBMCs, either bulk or a sorted T-cell subset (CD4+, CD8+, memory, or dextramer-sorted; not recorded which), taken approximately 47 days after the first yellow fever vaccination. This TCR came from a man between 18 and 29 years old who received the YFV17D yellow fever vaccine.

In DNA form, the CDR3 reads TGCGCCAGCAGCTTGGCCTTGTCGGCTTCCTCTGGAAACACCATATATTTT. Its translation: CASSLALSASSGNTIYF. The rearrangement joins TRBV5-1 to TRBJ1-3; D not resolved. The CDR3 contains 17 residues. Per germline, CDR1 SGHRS and CDR2 YFSETQ. Trimming took off 0 bases at V and 0 bases at J, with 13 bases between the two ends.